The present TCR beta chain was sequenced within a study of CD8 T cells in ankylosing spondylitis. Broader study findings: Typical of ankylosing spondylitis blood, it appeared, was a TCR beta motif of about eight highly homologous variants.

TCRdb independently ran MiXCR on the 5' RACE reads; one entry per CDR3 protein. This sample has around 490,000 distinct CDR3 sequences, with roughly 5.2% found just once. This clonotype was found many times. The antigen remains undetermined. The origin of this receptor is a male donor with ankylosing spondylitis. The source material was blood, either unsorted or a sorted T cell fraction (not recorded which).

The CDR3: CASSLGYQETQYF. The CDR3 DNA is TGTGCCAGCAGCTTGGGGTACCAAGAGACCCAGTACTTC. V is TRBV12-3 or TRBV12-4 and J is TRBJ2-5, with D unclear. Trimming left V 6 bases short and J 0 bases short, with 8 bases between. CDR3 length: 13 residues.